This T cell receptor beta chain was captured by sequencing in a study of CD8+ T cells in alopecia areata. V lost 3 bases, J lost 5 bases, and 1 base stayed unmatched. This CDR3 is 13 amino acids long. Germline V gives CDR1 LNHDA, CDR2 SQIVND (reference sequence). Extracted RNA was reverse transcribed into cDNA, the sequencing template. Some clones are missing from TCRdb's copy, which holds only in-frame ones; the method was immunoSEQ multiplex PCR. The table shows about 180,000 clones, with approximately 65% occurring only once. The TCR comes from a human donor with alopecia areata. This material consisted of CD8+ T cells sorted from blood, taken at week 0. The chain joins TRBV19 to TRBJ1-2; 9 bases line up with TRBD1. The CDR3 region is CASSMGTGYGYTF. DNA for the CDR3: TGTGCCAGTAGTATGGGGACAGGGTATGGCTACACCTTC.